This T cell receptor (beta chain) appears in the sequencing data of a study of blood T cells in healthy people across ages. There are a few counts of this clonotype. Using a J-beta primer mix together with a sample-barcoded 5' primer, a second PCR was run for roughly 6 to 11 cycles. A single record per CDR3 protein comes from TCRdb applying MiXCR to the 5' RACE reads. The sample carries about 1.7 million distinct CDR3 sequences, about 30% recorded once. The germline V gene encodes CDR1 LGHDT and CDR2 YNNKEL (reference sequence). V lost 7 bases to trimming and J lost 5 bases, with 14 bases between them. The CDR3 loop spans 14 amino acids.

The sequence was collected from a woman in her 30s in good health. This rearrangement joins TRBV3-1 to TRBJ2-2, with a possible D match to TRBD1 (6 bases). Sequencing was done on a sample of blood. CDR3 residues: CASISGEGTGELFF. CDR3 DNA: TGTGCCAGCATCTCAGGGGAAGGAACCGGGGAGCTGTTTTTT.